The 31 T cell receptor beta chains below were found in one sample sequenced in a study of neurological immune-mediated disorders. Each CDR3 protein gets one entry after TCRdb re-called the 5' RACE reads with MiXCR. Of 35,000 to 40,000 distinct CDR3 sequences in the sample, 2.5% are singletons; the top ten hold about 2.4%. Sequencing input: PBMCs. The origin of the receptors is a man aged 45-60 years with multiple sclerosis.

This clonotype occurred many times. The chain has TRBV5-5 and TRBJ1-5, with 7 bases matching TRBD1. This CDR3 is built from 14 residues. Germline CDR1 and CDR2: SGHKS and YYEKEE (reference sequence). With 5 bases clipped from V and 3 bases from J, the junction kept 5 bases outside the gene matches. The CDR3 nucleotides are TGTGCCAGCAGTTTGACAGGGATCAATCAGCCCCAGCATTTT. Encoded protein: CASSLTGINQPQHF.

This clonotype has ten or more counts. This rearrangement joins TRBV20-1 to TRBJ2-5; 8 positions match TRBD2. In germline, CDR1 is DFQATT, CDR2 SNEGSKA (reference sequence). This CDR3 region has 14 residues. Losses at the gene ends were 5 bases for V and 4 bases for J; bases not matched to a gene: 9. Here the CDR3 reads CSAPWTGRGETQYF. CDR3 DNA: TGCAGTGCTCCCTGGACCGGGAGGGGAGAGACCCAGTACTTC.

This clonotype has ten or more counts. The chain joins TRBV2 to TRBJ1-4; no clear D gene. From germline, CDR1 is SNHLY and CDR2 FYNNEI. CDR3 size: 15 residues. Trimming cost V 2 bases and J 0 bases, with 7 bases left between them. The CDR3 reads CASSERPATNEKLFF. CDR3 nucleotide sequence: TGTGCCAGCAGTGAACGACCCGCAACTAATGAAAAACTGTTTTTT.

This clonotype was seen at least ten times. The V gene is TRBV20-1, the J gene TRBJ2-7; TRBD2 aligns across 8 bases. Germline V gives CDR1 DFQATT, CDR2 SNEGSKA (reference sequence). The CDR3 extends over 13 amino acids. The V segment lost 3 bases and the J segment 4 bases; nucleotides outside the gene matches: 5. The CDR3 spells CSARVREGYEQYF. The CDR3 nucleotides are TGCAGTGCTAGGGTCCGGGAGGGGTACGAGCAGTACTTC.

This clonotype is labeled as medium-sized. This rearrangement joins TRBV7-3 to TRBJ2-6; D uncertain. V lost 5 bases, J lost 3 bases, and 11 bases lay in between. Per germline, CDR1 SGHTA and CDR2 FQGTGA. The CDR3 loop spans 15 amino acids. CDR3 residues: CASSPPGVGANVLTF. The CDR3 coding sequence is TGTGCCAGCAGCCCACCCGGAGTTGGGGCCAACGTCCTGACTTTC.

This clonotype has just a few counts. This chain connects TRBV7-2 to TRBJ1-1; D perhaps matches TRBD1 (5 bases). CDR1 SGHTA and CDR2 FQGNSA come from the germline V gene. The V gene lost 5 bases and the J gene lost 3 bases, with 13 bases spanning the gap. CDR3 length equals 14 residues. The CDR3 spells CASSPRWGYTEAFF. Written as DNA, the CDR3 is TGTGCCAGCAGCCCGAGGTGGGGCTACACTGAAGCTTTCTTT. The full variable domain, rest sourced from reference TRBV7-2 and TRBJ1-1, is GAGVSQSPSNKVTEKGKDVELRCDPISGHTALYWYRQSLGQGLEFLIYFQGNSAPDKSGLPSDRFSAERTGGSVSTLTIQRTQQEDSAVYLCASSPRWGYTEAFFGQGTRLTVV.

This clonotype was seen ten or more times. The chain has TRBV24-1 and TRBJ1-4; the match to TRBD1 covers 11 bases. Germline CDR1 is KGHDR and CDR2 is SFDVKD. The CDR3 is made up of 16 amino acids. V was pared by 12 bases and J by 6 bases, with 14 bases of the junction left unmatched. The CDR3 region has the DNA TGTGCCGCCTGGACAGGGGGCCGTAAATTGGATGAAAAACTGTTTTTT. It encodes CAAWTGGRKLDEKLFF.

This clonotype was counted ten times or more. This rearrangement joins TRBV7-8 to TRBJ2-3, with D possibly matching TRBD1 (6 bases). V lost 5 bases, J lost 2 bases, and 14 bases lay in between. The CDR3 sequence is 15 residues long. The germline V gene has CDR1 SGHVS and CDR2 FQNEAQ. CDR3 sequence (DNA): TGTGCCAGCAGCCGAGAGGGACACTTCACAGATACGCAGTATTTT. Translation: CASSREGHFTDTQYF.

This clonotype was seen many times. This chain joins TRBV7-6 and TRBJ2-7; D possibly uses TRBD1 or TRBD2 (6 bases each). This CDR3 has 15 residues. With 1 base removed from V and 4 bases from J, the gap between germline ends came to 14 bases. CDR1 SGHVS and CDR2 FNYEAQ come from the germline V gene. The DNA for the CDR3 is TGTGCCAGCAGCTTAGAAGCAGGGGCGGGGTACGAGCAGTACTTC. Protein: CASSLEAGAGYEQYF.

This clonotype was detected a few times. V is TRBV6-6 and J is TRBJ2-7, with 10 bases aligning to TRBD1. V trimming: 4 bases; J trimming: 5 bases; junction bases outside the gene matches: 5. CDR1 and CDR2 from the germline V gene are MNHNY and SVGAGI (reference sequence). The CDR3 loop spans 14 amino acids. CDR3 region: CASSSGQGLNEQYF. CDR3 sequence (DNA): TGTGCCAGCAGTTCGGGACAGGGGCTAAACGAGCAGTACTTC.

This clonotype was counted at least ten times. This chain joins TRBV5-1 and TRBJ1-4; D is unclear. Germline CDR1 SGHRS, CDR2 YFSETQ. Trimming removed 5 bases at V and 1 base at J, with 6 bases between. The CDR3 totals 13 residues. CDR3: CASRWGTNEKLFF. The CDR3 DNA sequence: TGCGCCAGCAGATGGGGAACTAATGAAAAACTGTTTTTT.

This clonotype came up a few times. The germline gene is not matched at one end of the junction; a read error may be the cause. The J gene is TRBJ1-6, the V gene TRBV6-5; D is undetermined. The CDR3 has 13 amino acids. CDR1 and CDR2 from the germline V gene are MNHEY and SVGAGI. Here the CDR3 reads CASSLSGYSPLNF. CDR3 coding DNA: TGTGCCAGCAGTTTATCGGGATATTCACCCCTCAACTTT.

This clonotype was observed many times. The chain employs TRBV7-6 and TRBJ1-2; possible D gene TRBD1, 5 bases. Germline V CDR1 and CDR2: SGHVS, FNYEAQ. V dropped 5 bases and J dropped 6 bases, with 19 bases sitting between them. This CDR3 has 15 residues. This CDR3 reads CASSPTGGGVDGYTF. The CDR3 DNA reads TGTGCCAGCAGCCCGACCGGCGGGGGTGTGGATGGCTACACCTTC.

Many counts were recorded for this clonotype. The chain couples TRBV11-3 to TRBJ2-7; D might be TRBD2 (5 bases). V gave up 5 bases and J gave up 4 bases, with 24 bases separating them. Germline loops: CDR1 SGHNT, CDR2 YENEEA. The CDR3 runs 17 residues. DNA for the CDR3: TGTGCCAGCAGCCCGGTTGCTGCGGGCATTTACCGGTACGAGCAGTACTTC. It encodes CASSPVAAGIYRYEQYF.

This clonotype has at least ten counts. The gene calls are TRBV7-9 and TRBJ2-5; tentative D call: TRBD2 (6 bases). Germline V CDR1 and CDR2: SEHNR, FQNEAQ (reference sequence). V lost 7 bases, J lost 4 bases, and 16 bases lay in between. This CDR3 spans 14 amino acids. In DNA, the CDR3 is TGTGCCAGCATTAGTCTAGGGGAGGCAGAGACCCAGTACTTC. As protein: CASISLGEAETQYF.

The sample holds many counts of this clonotype. The chain couples TRBV27 to TRBJ1-1; a weak D match, TRBD1 (5 bases). This CDR3 has 15 amino acids. V was cut by 7 bases and J by 5 bases, with 20 bases left in between. Per germline, CDR1 MNHEY and CDR2 SMNVEV (reference sequence). CDR3 sequence (DNA): TGTGCCAGCATCCCGCTGGGTGGGGGATGGACTGAAGCTTTCTTT. Protein product: CASIPLGGGWTEAFF.

This clonotype was recorded at least ten times. The chain couples TRBV6-5 to TRBJ1-3; no clear D gene. Germline V gene data show CDR1 as MNHEY and CDR2 as SVGAGI. This CDR3 region has 15 residues. Trimming cost V 6 bases and J 0 bases, with 12 bases left between them. In DNA form, the CDR3 reads TGTGCCAGCAGCCTAGGACCGCACTCTGGAAACACCATATATTTT. This sequence encodes CASSLGPHSGNTIYF.

At least ten counts were recorded for this clonotype. V is TRBV7-2 and J is TRBJ2-1; no clear D. The CDR3 is 15 amino acids. V lost 1 base and J lost 3, with 10 bases in between. In germline, CDR1 is SGHTA, CDR2 FQGNSA. This chain's CDR3 is CASSLVAAVYNEQFF. The CDR3 DNA is TGTGCCAGCAGCTTAGTGGCGGCGGTCTACAATGAGCAGTTCTTC.

The table lists this clonotype with many counts. The chain employs TRBV10-3 and TRBJ2-7; D is perhaps TRBD1 or TRBD2 (5 bases each). Trimming stripped 2 bases from V and 3 bases from J, with 11 bases between. Germline CDR1 and CDR2: ENHRY and SYGVKD. This CDR3 region has 14 residues. CDR3 sequence reads: CAISEGTVNYEQYF. The CDR3 coding sequence is TGTGCCATCAGTGAGGGGACGGTTAACTACGAGCAGTACTTC.

The chain carries TRBV3-1 and TRBJ1-2, with 7 nucleotides matching TRBD1. The germline gives CDR1 LGHDT, CDR2 YNNKEL (reference sequence). The trim removed 4 bases at V and 6 bases at J, leaving 5 bases unmatched. The CDR3 spans 13 residues. The CDR3 nucleotides read TGTGCCAGCAGCCCCCACAGGGGAGATGGCTACACCTTC. Amino acids: CASSPHRGDGYTF.

With respect to this clonotype: Germline and junction disagree at one end, which may indicate a read error. The CDR3 sequence is CVSTDPPGQNLYVQYF. For the CDR3, the DNA is TGCGTCAGCACCGATCCCCCGGGACAAAACTTATACGTGCAGTATTTT. The V and J genes are TRBV5-1 and TRBJ2-3; maybe TRBD1 (6 bases). CDR3 length equals 16 residues. Germline V gene data show CDR1 as SGHRS and CDR2 as YFSETQ.

This clonotype has a count of ten or more. The rearrangement joins TRBV5-8 to TRBJ1-5; 7 bases line up with TRBD1. Germline V lookup: CDR1 SGHTS, CDR2 YDEGEE. This CDR3 has 12 residues. With 4 bases clipped from V and 9 bases from J, the junction kept 4 bases outside the gene matches. Here the CDR3 DNA reads TGTGCCAGCAGCAGGGGGCTCGGGCCCCAGCATTTT. This translates into CASSRGLGPQHF.

Many counts were recorded for this clonotype. The CDR3 nucleotides are TGTGCTAGTGGTTTGGTATTCCAGCGGGGGGGCCAGGATGAGCAGTTCTTC. It is translated as CASGLVFQRGGQDEQFF. The chain employs TRBV12-5 and TRBJ2-1; 10 bases match TRBD2. Looked up from germline, CDR1 is LGHNT and CDR2 is FRNRAP. CDR3 length equals 17 residues. V was clipped by 0 bases and J by 8 bases; unmatched bases: 10.

By proportion, this clonotype is medium-sized. The chain couples TRBV6-4 to TRBJ2-5; D might be TRBD2 (6 bases). V lost 3 bases, J lost 3 bases, and 14 bases lay in between. The CDR3 loop spans 15 amino acids. The V gene's germline CDR1 is MRHNA and CDR2 SNTAGT. CDR3 sequence: CASSETAGTKETQYF. The CDR3 DNA reads TGTGCCAGCAGTGAAACGGCGGGAACTAAAGAGACCCAGTACTTC.

In this sample, this clonotype turned up many times. This sequence joins TRBV3-1 and TRBJ2-2; 8 bases align to TRBD1. J gave up 7 bases and V 4 bases, and 17 bases lay outside the gene matches. The CDR3 consists of 18 residues. Per the germline V gene, CDR1 is LGHDT and CDR2 is YNNKEL (reference sequence). CDR3 protein: CASSPLTGAILPGGELFF. CDR3 nucleotide sequence: TGTGCCAGCAGCCCATTGACAGGGGCCATTCTACCGGGCGGGGAGCTGTTTTTT.

This clonotype was seen many times. The chain couples TRBV12-3 or TRBV12-4 to TRBJ1-5; maybe TRBD1 (5 bases). The CDR3 has 13 amino acids. V was cut by 3 bases and J by 5 bases, with 8 bases left in between. The CDR3 bases are TGTGCCAGCAGTTTTACAGGCGATCAGCCCCAGCATTTT. It specifies CASSFTGDQPQHF.

The sample holds many counts of this clonotype. The gene calls are TRBV11-2 and TRBJ2-7, with D possibly matching TRBD1 (7 bases). The CDR3 loop spans 16 amino acids. V shed 5 bases and J shed 5 bases, with 22 bases lying between them. Per the germline V gene, CDR1 is SGHAT and CDR2 is FQNNGV. CDR3: CASSPPTSGGWNEQYF. The DNA of the CDR3 is TGTGCCAGCAGCCCTCCCACCTCAGGGGGGTGGAACGAGCAGTACTTC.

Within the sample, this clonotype is medium-sized. The rearrangement uses TRBV27 and TRBJ2-1; D unresolved. This CDR3 spans 13 amino acids. Germline values: CDR1 MNHEY, CDR2 SMNVEV (reference sequence). V lost 6 bases, J lost 0 bases, and 6 bases lay in between. CDR3 sequence: CASSRDSYNEQFF. The CDR3, as DNA: TGTGCCAGCAGCCGCGACTCCTACAATGAGCAGTTCTTC.

This clonotype came up many times. The J gene is TRBJ2-5, the V gene TRBV3-1; D gene ambiguous. V was clipped by 4 bases and J by 2 bases, with 8 bases between them. The CDR3 is 13 residues long. The germline gives CDR1 LGHDT, CDR2 YNNKEL (reference sequence). CDR3 in DNA: TGTGCCAGCAGCCCCCGATTGCAAGAGACCCAGTACTTC. Translated, it gives CASSPRLQETQYF.

This clonotype was seen ten or more times. The chain carries TRBV5-1 and TRBJ2-5, with D tentatively TRBD1 or TRBD2 (6 bases each). Trimming removed 2 bases from V and 5 bases from J, with 16 bases in between. This CDR3 has 15 residues. Germline CDR1 SGHRS, CDR2 YFSETQ. In DNA, the CDR3 is TGCGCCAGCAGCTTTTCCTCAGGGGCGGGGGAGACCCAGTACTTC. It is translated as CASSFSSGAGETQYF.

This clonotype occurred many times. J is TRBJ2-3 and V is TRBV7-9; tentatively, D is TRBD2 (6 bases). From germline, CDR1 is SEHNR and CDR2 FQNEAQ (reference sequence). The CDR3 runs 13 residues. With 5 bases removed from V and 6 bases from J, the gap between germline ends came to 12 bases. The CDR3 nucleotides read TGTGCCAGCAGCATTAGCGGTCCTGATACGCAGTATTTT. It is translated as CASSISGPDTQYF.